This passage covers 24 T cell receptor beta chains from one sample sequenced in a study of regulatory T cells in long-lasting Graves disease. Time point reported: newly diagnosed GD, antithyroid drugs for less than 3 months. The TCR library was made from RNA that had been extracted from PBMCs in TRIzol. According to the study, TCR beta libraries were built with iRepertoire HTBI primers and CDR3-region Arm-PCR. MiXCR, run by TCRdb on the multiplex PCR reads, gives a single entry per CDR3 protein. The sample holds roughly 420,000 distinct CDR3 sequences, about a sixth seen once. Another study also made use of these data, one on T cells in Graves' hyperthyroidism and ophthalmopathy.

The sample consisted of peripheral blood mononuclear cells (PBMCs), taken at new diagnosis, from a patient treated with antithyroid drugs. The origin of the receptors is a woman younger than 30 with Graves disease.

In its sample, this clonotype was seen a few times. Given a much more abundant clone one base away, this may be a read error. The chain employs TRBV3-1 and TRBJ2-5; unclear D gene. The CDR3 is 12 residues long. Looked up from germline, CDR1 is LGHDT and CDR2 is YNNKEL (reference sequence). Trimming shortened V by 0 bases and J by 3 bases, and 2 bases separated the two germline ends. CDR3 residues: CASSQDEETQYF. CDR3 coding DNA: TGTGCCAGCAGCCAAGATGAAGAGACCCAGTACTTC.

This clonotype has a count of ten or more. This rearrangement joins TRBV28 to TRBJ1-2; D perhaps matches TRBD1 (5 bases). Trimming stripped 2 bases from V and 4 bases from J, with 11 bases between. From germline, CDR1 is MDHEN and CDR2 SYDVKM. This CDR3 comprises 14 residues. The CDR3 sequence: CASSLSRQIYGYTF. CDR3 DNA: TGTGCCAGCAGTTTAAGCCGACAGATCTATGGCTACACCTTC.

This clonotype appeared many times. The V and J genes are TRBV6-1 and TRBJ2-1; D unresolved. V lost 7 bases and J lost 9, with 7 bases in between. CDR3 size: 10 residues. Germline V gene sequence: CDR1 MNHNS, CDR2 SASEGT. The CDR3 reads CASKWTEQFF. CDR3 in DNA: TGTGCCAGCAAATGGACTGAGCAGTTCTTC.

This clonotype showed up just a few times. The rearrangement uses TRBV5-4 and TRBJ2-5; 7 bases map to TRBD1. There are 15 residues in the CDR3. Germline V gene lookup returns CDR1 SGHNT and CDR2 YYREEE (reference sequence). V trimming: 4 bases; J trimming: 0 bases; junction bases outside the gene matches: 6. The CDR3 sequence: CASSTKTGDQETQYF. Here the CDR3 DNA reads TGTGCCAGCAGCACAAAAACAGGGGACCAAGAGACCCAGTACTTC.

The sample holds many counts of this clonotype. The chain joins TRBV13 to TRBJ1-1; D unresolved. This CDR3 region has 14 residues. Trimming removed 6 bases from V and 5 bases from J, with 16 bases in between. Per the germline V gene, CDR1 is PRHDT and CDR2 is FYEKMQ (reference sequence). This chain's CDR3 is CASRPQRTRTEAFF. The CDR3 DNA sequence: TGTGCCAGCAGACCCCAGCGGACCAGGACTGAAGCTTTCTTT.

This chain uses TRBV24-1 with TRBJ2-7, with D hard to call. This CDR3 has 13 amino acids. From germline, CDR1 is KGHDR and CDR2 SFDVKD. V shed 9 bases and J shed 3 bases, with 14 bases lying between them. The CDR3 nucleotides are TGTGCCACCCCAGTTAGAGACAACTACGAGCAGTACTTC. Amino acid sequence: CATPVRDNYEQYF.

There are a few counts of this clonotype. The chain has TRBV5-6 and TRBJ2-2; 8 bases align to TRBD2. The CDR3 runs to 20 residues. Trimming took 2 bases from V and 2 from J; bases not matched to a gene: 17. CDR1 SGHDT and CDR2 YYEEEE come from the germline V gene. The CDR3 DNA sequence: TGTGCCAGCAGCTTAAGGGCCCCAGCACTAGCGGTGACCAACACCGGGGAGCTGTTTTTT. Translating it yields CASSLRAPALAVTNTGELFF.

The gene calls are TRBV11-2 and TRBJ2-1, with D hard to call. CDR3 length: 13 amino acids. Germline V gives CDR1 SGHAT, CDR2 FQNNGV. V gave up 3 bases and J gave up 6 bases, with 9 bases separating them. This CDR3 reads CASSFEQSNEQFF. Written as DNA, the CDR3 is TGTGCCAGCAGCTTTGAACAGTCCAATGAGCAGTTCTTC.

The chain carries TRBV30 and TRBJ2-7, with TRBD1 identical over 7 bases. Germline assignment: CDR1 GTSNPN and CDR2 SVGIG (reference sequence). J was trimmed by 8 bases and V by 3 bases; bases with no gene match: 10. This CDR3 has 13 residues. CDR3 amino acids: CAWSSGGSSKQYF. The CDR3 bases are TGTGCCTGGAGCTCAGGGGGATCTAGCAAGCAGTACTTC.

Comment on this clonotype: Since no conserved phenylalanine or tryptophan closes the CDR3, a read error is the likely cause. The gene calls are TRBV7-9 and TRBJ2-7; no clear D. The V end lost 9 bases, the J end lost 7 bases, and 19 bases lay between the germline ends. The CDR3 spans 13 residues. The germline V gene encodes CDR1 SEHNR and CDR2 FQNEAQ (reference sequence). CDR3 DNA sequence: TGTGCCAGTGAACAGAGCTCCTACAATGAGCAGTACTCC. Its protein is CASEQSSYNEQYS.

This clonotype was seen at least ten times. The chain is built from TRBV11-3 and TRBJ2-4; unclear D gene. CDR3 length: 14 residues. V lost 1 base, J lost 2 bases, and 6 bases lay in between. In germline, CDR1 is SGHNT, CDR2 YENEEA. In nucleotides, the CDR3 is TGTGCCAGCAGCTTAGGCCAGACCAAAAACATTCAGTACTTC. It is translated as CASSLGQTKNIQYF.

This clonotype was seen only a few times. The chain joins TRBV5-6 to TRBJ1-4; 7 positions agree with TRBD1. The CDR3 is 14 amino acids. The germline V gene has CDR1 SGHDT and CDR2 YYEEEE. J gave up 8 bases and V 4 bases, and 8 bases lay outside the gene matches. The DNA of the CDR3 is TGTGCCAGCAGCACGGGACAGTCATTAGAAAAACTGTTTTTT. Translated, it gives CASSTGQSLEKLFF.

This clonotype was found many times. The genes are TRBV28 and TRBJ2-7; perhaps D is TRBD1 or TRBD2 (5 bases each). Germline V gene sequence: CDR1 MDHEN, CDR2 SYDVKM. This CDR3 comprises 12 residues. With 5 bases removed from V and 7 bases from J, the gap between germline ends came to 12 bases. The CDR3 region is CASSPSWGEQYF. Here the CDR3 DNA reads TGTGCCAGCAGTCCCTCGTGGGGGGAGCAGTACTTC. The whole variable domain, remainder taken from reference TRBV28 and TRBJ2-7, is DVKVTQSSRYLVKRTGEKVFLECVQDMDHENMFWYRQDPGLGLRLIYFSYDVKMKEKGDIPEGYSVSREKKERFSLILESASTNQTSMYLCASSPSWGEQYFGPGTRLTVT.

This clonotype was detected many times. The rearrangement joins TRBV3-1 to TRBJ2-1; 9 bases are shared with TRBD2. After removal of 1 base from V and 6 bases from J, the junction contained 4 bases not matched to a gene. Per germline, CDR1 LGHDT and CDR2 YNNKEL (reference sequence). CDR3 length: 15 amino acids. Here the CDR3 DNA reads TGTGCCAGCAGCCAAGGGGGCGGGAGGGCCAATGAGCAGTTCTTC. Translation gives CASSQGGGRANEQFF.

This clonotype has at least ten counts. The CDR3 coding sequence is TGCGCCAGCAGCGAAATAGCGGGCAGGGGTTACGAGCAGTACTTC. This codes for CASSEIAGRGYEQYF. The chain carries TRBV4-1 and TRBJ2-7, with D possibly matching TRBD2 (7 bases). Trimming cost V 5 bases and J 4 bases, with 18 bases left between them. Germline assignment: CDR1 MGHRA and CDR2 YSYEKL. The CDR3 covers 15 residues.

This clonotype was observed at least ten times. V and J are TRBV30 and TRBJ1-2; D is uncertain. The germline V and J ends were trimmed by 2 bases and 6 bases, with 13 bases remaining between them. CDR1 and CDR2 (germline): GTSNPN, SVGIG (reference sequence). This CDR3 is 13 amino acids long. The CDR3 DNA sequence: TGTGCCTGGAGTCCCTTCTGGACGGATGGCTACACCTTC. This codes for CAWSPFWTDGYTF.

CDR3 nucleotide sequence: TGTGCCAGCGGCTTATTAGGGTCCCCTGCTGTCGAGCAGTACTTC. Its protein product is CASGLLGSPAVEQYF. This chain uses TRBV27 with TRBJ2-7; D uncertain. V lost 8 bases and J lost 6, with 23 bases in between. This CDR3 spans 15 amino acids. Germline CDR1 reads MNHEY; CDR2 reads SMNVEV (reference sequence).

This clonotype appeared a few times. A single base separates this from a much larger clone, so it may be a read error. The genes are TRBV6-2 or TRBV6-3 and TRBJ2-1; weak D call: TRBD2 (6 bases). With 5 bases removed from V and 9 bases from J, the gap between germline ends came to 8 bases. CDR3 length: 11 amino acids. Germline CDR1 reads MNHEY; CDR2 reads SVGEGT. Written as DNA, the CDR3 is TGTGCCAGCAGTGACGGGGGTGAGCAGTTCTTC. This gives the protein CASSDGGEQFF.

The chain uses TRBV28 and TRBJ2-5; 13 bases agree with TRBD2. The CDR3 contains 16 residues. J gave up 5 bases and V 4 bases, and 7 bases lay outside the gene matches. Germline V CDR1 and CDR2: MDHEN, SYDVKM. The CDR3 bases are TGTGCCAGCAGTTACCCGGGACTAGCGGGAAGGGAGACCCAGTACTTC. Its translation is CASSYPGLAGRETQYF.

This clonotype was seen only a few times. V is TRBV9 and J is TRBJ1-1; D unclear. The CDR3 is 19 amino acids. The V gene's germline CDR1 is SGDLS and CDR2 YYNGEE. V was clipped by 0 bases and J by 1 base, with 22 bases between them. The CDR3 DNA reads TGTGCCAGCAGCGTAGTTACCGTTAGTCATTTGGCACCGAACACTGAAGCTTTCTTT. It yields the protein CASSVVTVSHLAPNTEAFF.

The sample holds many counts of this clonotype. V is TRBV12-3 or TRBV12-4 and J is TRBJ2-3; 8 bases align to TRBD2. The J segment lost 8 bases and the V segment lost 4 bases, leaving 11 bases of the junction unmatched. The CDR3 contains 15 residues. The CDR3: CASSSRTSQFGTQYF. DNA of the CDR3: TGTGCCAGCAGTTCCCGGACTAGCCAATTTGGTACGCAGTATTTT.

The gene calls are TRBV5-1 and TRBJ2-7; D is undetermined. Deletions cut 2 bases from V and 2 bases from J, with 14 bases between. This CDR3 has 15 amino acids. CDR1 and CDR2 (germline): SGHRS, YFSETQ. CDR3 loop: CASSLRVPLPYEQYF. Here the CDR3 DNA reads TGCGCCAGCAGCTTAAGGGTCCCACTGCCCTACGAGCAGTACTTC.

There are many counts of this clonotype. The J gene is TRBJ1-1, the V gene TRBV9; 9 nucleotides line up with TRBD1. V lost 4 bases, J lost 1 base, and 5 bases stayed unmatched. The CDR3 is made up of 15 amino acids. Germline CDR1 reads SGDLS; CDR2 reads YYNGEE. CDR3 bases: TGTGCCAGCAGCAGACCGACAGGGGGGAACACTGAAGCTTTCTTT. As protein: CASSRPTGGNTEAFF. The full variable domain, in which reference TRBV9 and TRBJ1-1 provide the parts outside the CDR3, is DSGVTQTPKHLITATGQRVTLRCSPRSGDLSVYWYQQSLDQGLQFLIQYYNGEERAKGNILERFSAQQFPDLHSELNLSSLELGDSALYFCASSRPTGGNTEAFFGQGTRLTVV.

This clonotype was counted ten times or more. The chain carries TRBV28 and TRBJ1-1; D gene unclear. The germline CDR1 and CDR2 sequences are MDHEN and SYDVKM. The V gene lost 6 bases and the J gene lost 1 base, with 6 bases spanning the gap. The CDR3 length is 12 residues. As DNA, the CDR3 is TGTGCCAGCAGGAACTGGAACACTGAAGCTTTCTTT. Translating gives CASRNWNTEAFF.